The TCR beta chain described here comes from a study of T cells in Graves' hyperthyroidism and ophthalmopathy. Study-level findings and limits: Most clonotypes that expanded in the thyroid above 0.001 also showed up in blood.

The V gene's germline CDR1 is SGHAT and CDR2 FQDESV (reference sequence). The ends lost 4 bases at V and 0 bases at J; junction bases unmatched: 8. This CDR3 spans 17 amino acids. A word on this clonotype: No antigen is known for it.

RNA transcripts provided the source from which TCR beta CDR3 regions were amplified. The HTBI primer set served for first-round RT-PCR of the TCR CDR3. TCRdb recomputed calls from the multiplex PCR reads with MiXCR, one row per CDR3 protein. The repertoire consists of 450,000 to 650,000 distinct CDR3 sequences, with around 20% occurring once and the leading ten covering around 27%. Uncontrolled infections, other autoimmune diseases, pregnancy or lactation led to exclusion of patients. Based on clinical symptoms, serum thyroxine and TRAb, thyroid ultrasound and orbital computed tomography, diagnoses were reached.

The V gene is TRBV11-1, the J gene TRBJ1-2, with 10 bases lining up with TRBD1. This TCR derives from a man aged 18 to 29 with Graves' hyperthyroidism. Sequenced: blood. The CDR3 sequence: CASSSPGTGAANYGYTF. In nucleotides, the CDR3 is TGTGCCAGCAGCTCCCCCGGGACAGGGGCGGCTAACTATGGCTACACCTTC.